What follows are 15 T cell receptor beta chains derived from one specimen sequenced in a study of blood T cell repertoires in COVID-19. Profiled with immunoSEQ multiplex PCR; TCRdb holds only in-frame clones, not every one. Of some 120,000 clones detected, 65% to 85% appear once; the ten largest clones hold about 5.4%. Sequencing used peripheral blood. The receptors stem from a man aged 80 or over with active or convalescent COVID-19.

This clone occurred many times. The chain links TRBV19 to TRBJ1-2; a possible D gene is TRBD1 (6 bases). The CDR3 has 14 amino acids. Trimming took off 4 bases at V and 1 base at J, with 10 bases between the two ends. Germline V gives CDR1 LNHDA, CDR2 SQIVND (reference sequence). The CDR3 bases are TGTGCCAGTAGTAGACAGGAACTTAACTATGGCTACACCTTC. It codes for CASSRQELNYGYTF.

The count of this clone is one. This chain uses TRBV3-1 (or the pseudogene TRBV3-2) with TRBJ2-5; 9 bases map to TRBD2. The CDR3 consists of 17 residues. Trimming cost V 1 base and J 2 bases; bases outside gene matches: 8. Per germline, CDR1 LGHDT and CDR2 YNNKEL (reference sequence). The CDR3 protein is CASSQVETSGKQETQYF. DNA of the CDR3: TGTGCCAGCAGCCAAGTCGAGACTAGCGGAAAACAAGAGACCCAGTACTTC.

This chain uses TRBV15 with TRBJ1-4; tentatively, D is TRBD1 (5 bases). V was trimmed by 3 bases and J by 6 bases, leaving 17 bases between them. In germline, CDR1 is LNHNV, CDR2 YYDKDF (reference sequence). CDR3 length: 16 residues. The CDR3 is CATSREVTQDYEKLFF. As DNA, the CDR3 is TGTGCCACCAGCAGGGAAGTGACACAGGATTATGAAAAACTGTTTTTT.

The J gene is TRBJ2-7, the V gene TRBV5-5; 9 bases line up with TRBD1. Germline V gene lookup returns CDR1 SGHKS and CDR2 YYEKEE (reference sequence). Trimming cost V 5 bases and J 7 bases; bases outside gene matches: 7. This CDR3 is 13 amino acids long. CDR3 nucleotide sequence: TGTGCCAGCAGTTCGGACAGGGGTTGGGAGCAGTACTTC. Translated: CASSSDRGWEQYF.

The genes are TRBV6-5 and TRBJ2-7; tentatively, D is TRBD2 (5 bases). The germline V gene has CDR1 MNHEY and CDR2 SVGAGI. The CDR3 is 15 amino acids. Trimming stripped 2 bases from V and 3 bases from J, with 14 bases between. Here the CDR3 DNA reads TGTGCCAGCAGTTACGTGGGGTCTGGACTCTACGAGCAGTACTTC. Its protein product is CASSYVGSGLYEQYF.

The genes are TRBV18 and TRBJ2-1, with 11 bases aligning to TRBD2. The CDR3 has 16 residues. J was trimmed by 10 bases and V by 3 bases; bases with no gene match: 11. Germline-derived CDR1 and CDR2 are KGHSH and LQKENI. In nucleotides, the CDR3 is TGTGCCAGCTCACCCGCGGGAACTAGCGGGGGCCGGGAGCAGTTCTTC. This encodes CASSPAGTSGGREQFF.

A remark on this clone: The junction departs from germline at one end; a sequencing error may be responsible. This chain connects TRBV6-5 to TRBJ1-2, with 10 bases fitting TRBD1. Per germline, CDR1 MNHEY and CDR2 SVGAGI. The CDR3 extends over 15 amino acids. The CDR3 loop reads CASSSGTGANYGYTF. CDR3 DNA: TGTGCCAGCAGTTCCGGGACAGGGGCTAATTATGGCTACACCTTC.

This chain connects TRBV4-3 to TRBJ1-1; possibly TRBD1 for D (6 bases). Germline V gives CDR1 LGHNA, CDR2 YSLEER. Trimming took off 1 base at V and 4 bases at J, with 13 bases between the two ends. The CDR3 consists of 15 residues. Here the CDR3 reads CASSQGTGTATEAFF. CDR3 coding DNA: TGCGCCAGCAGCCAAGGTACAGGGACGGCCACTGAAGCTTTCTTT.

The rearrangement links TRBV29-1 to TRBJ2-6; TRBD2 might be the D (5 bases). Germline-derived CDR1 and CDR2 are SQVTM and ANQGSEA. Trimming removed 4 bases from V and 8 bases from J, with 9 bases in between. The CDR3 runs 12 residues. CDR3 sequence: CSVASGSNVLTF. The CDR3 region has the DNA TGCAGCGTTGCAAGCGGTTCCAACGTCCTGACTTTC.

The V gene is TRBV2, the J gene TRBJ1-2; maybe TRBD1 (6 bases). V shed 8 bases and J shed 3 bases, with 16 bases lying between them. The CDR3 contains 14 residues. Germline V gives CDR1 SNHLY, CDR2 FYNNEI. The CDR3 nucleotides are TGTGCCAGCGAACGGACAGCTAAATACTATGGCTACACCTTC. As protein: CASERTAKYYGYTF.

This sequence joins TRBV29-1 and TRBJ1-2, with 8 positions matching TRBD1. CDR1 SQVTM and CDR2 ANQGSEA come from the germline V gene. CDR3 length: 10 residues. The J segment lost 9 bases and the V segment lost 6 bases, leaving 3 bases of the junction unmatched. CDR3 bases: TGCAGCGTCGGACAGGGTAGCTACACCTTC. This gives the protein CSVGQGSYTF.

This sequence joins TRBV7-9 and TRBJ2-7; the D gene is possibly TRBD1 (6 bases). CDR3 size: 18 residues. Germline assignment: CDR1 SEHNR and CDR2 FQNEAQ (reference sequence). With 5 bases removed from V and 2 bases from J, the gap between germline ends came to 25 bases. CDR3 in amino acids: CASSPVLGWQGSTYEQYF. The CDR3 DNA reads TGTGCCAGCAGCCCGGTCTTGGGGTGGCAGGGGTCCACCTACGAGCAGTACTTC.

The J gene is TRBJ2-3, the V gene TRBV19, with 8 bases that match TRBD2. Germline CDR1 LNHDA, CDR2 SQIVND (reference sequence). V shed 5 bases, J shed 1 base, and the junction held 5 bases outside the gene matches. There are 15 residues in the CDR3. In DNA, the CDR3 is TGTGCCAGTAGTCCCCCGGGGGGGCGCACAGATACGCAGTATTTT. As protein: CASSPPGGRTDTQYF.

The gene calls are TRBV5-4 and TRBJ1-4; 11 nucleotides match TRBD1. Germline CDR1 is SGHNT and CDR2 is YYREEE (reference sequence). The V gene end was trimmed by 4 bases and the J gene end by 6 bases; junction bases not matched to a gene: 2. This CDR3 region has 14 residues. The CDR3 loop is CASSQDRGHEKLFF. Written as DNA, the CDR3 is TGTGCCAGCAGCCAGGACAGGGGGCATGAAAAACTGTTTTTT. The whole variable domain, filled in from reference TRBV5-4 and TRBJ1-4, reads ETGVTQSPTHLIKTRGQQVTLRCSSQSGHNTVSWYQQALGQGPQFIFQYYREEENGRGNFPPRFSGLQFPNYSSELNVNALELDDSALYLCASSQDRGHEKLFFGSGTQLSVL.

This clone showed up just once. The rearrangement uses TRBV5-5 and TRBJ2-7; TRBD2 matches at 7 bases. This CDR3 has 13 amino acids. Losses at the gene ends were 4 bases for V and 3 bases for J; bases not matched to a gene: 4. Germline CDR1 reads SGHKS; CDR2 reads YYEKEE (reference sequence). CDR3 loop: CASSRGDFYEQYF. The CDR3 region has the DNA TGTGCCAGCAGCCGGGGGGATTTCTACGAGCAGTACTTC.